This T cell receptor beta chain was identified during a study of blood T cell repertoires in COVID-19. Study-level background: Acute and convalescent COVID-19 samples came from the United States, Italy and Spain. Sample material is recorded as cDNA or gDNA derived from T cells, B-cell-depleted T cells, or PBMCs.

In the source study's methods: Using reference gene primer amplification, nucleated cell counts were estimated. Repertoires were generated with immunoSEQ multiplex PCR, while TCRdb's copy carries only in-frame clones and drops some. The DNA gave D and trimming, while V, J and clone size come from that table. The sample has 300,000 or so clones; about 86% are singletons. Germline lookup yields CDR1 LGHNA and CDR2 YNFKEQ. Trimming took 4 bases from V and 1 from J, leaving 11 bases between them. The CDR3 has 16 amino acids. The sample taken for sequencing was PBMCs or T cells enriched from blood (not recorded which). V gene TRBV4-2 combines with J gene TRBJ1-6, with D uncertain. The receptor's source is a woman in her 40s with acute COVID-19. The CDR3 nucleotides read TGTGCCAGCAGCCCCCTTCGGAGATCCTATAATTCACCCCTCCACTTT. This encodes CASSPLRRSYNSPLHF.